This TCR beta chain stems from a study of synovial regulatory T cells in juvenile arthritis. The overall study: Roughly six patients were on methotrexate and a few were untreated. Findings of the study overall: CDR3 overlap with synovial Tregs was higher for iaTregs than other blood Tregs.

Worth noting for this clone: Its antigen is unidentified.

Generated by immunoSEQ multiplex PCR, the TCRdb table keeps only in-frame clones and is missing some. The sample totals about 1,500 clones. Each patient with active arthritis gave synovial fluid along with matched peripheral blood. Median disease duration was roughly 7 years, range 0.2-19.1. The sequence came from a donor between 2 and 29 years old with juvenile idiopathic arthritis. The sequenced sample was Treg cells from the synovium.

The CDR3 loop is CASSLVPRGEQYF. V usage is TRBV7-2 and J usage is TRBJ2-7. This CDR3 contains 13 residues. No coding sequence is recorded. CDR1 and CDR2 from the germline V gene are SGHTA and FQGNSA.